The subject of this entry is one T cell receptor (beta chain). CDR1 and CDR2 (germline): SGDLS, YYNGEE. The CDR3 totals 15 residues. V was cut by 4 bases and J by 2 bases, with 14 bases left in between. Original handling: Amplification with reference gene primers provided the estimates of nucleated cell counts. TCRdb's copy holds only in-frame clones and misses some; the assay was immunoSEQ multiplex PCR. That table is the source of V, J and clone size, and D and trimming were worked out from the DNA. Among 160,000 or so clones, around 80% were seen once, and the ten largest hold about 8.9%. This record comes from a study of blood T cell repertoires in COVID-19. For the study at large: The samples span acute and convalescent COVID-19 from the United States, Italy and Spain.

Sequencing was performed on peripheral blood. This receptor was obtained from a woman aged 50 to 60 with acute or convalescent COVID-19. J is TRBJ2-3 and V is TRBV9; D is perhaps TRBD2 (5 bases). The CDR3: CASSPAGGITDTQYF. CDR3 nucleotide sequence: TGTGCCAGCAGCCCCGCGGGCGGAATCACAGATACGCAGTATTTT.